This passage covers 12 T cell receptor beta chains from one sample sequenced in a study of T cells after yellow fever vaccination. TCRdb reanalysed the 5' RACE reads using MiXCR and keeps one entry per CDR3 protein. This sample has roughly 310,000 distinct CDR3 sequences; about 3.5% occur once, and the top ten carry about 25%. The sample was PBMCs, taken on the day of the yellow fever booster vaccination. These TCRs come from a man aged 18 to 30 who received the YFV17D yellow fever vaccine.

This clonotype was found many times. The chain joins TRBV27 to TRBJ2-7; 7 bases fit TRBD1. This CDR3 has 14 residues. The junction had 10 bases not matched to a gene; V was cut back by 6 bases and J by 5 bases. Germline V gene data show CDR1 as MNHEY and CDR2 as SMNVEV (reference sequence). The CDR3 sequence: CASSLRTGADEQYV. The CDR3 DNA reads as TGTGCCAGCAGCCTTAGGACAGGCGCGGACGAGCAGTACGTC.

This sequence joins TRBV12-3 or TRBV12-4 and TRBJ2-3; 9 bases align to TRBD2. The CDR3 is made up of 16 amino acids. The ends lost 1 base at V and 6 bases at J; junction bases unmatched: 8. The CDR3 protein is CASSLDPAGGFDTQYF. As DNA, the CDR3 is TGTGCCAGCAGTTTAGATCCAGCGGGGGGCTTTGATACGCAGTATTTT.

The rearrangement links TRBV6-2 or TRBV6-3 to TRBJ2-3; TRBD1 or TRBD2 may be the D gene (7 bases each). V gave up 8 bases and J gave up 3 bases, with 36 bases separating them. This CDR3 is 21 amino acids long. Germline CDR1 is MNHEY and CDR2 is SVGEGT. The CDR3 region is CASLSRGAGQTAPGWTDTQYF. The CDR3 nucleotides read TGTGCCAGCCTATCGCGGGGAGCGGGACAGACGGCCCCGGGATGGACAGATACGCAGTATTTT.

This clonotype was recorded many times. The J gene is TRBJ2-3, the V gene TRBV7-3; 8 nucleotides agree with TRBD2. This CDR3 spans 15 amino acids. Germline V gives CDR1 SGHTA, CDR2 FQGTGA. After removal of 4 bases from V and 7 bases from J, the junction contained 10 bases not matched to a gene. The CDR3 DNA reads as TGTGCCAGCAGCTCGTCCTCGGGGGGGCCGAATACGCAGTATTTT. Translating gives CASSSSSGGPNTQYF.

There are a few counts of this clonotype. V and J are TRBV12-3 or TRBV12-4 and TRBJ2-3; 11 nucleotides line up with TRBD2. CDR3 length: 16 residues. The V and J ends lost 2 bases and 6 bases, in that order; junction bases with no gene match: 7. The CDR3 loop reads CASSLMTSGAGDTQYF. CDR3 coding DNA: TGTGCCAGCAGTTTAATGACTAGCGGGGCCGGGGATACGCAGTATTTT.

This clonotype was seen ten or more times. The chain uses TRBV9 and TRBJ1-6, with 10 bases lining up with TRBD1. CDR3 length equals 15 residues. V dropped 4 bases and J dropped 9; count of bases not matched to a gene: 7. The germline V gene encodes CDR1 SGDLS and CDR2 YYNGEE. In DNA form, the CDR3 reads TGTGCCAGCAGCCCGCGGGACAGGGGTGGTTCACCCCTCCACTTT. The encoded protein is CASSPRDRGGSPLHF.

This clonotype was observed a handful of times. The CDR3 sequence is CASSDRGPGELFF. Written as DNA, the CDR3 is TGTGCCAGCAGCGACAGGGGGCCCGGGGAGCTGTTTTTT. V gene TRBV6-5 combines with J gene TRBJ2-2; TRBD1 matches at 10 bases. Trimming removed 6 bases from V and 6 bases from J; junction bases left unmatched: 1. The CDR3 is 13 amino acids. Germline V gives CDR1 MNHEY, CDR2 SVGAGI.

Many counts were recorded for this clonotype. The chain has TRBV2 and TRBJ2-2, with 8 bases that match TRBD1. This CDR3 spans 15 amino acids. Trimming removed 4 bases from V and 3 bases from J; junction bases left unmatched: 4. CDR1 and CDR2 from the germline V gene are SNHLY and FYNNEI. CDR3 in DNA: TGTGCCAGCAGTGCGGACAGGGTAGACACCGGGGAGCTGTTTTTT. Protein product: CASSADRVDTGELFF. The whole variable domain, filled in from reference TRBV2 and TRBJ2-2, reads EPEVTQTPSHQVTQMGQEVILRCVPISNHLYFYWYRQILGQKVEFLVSFYNNEISEKSEIFDDQFSVERPDGSNFTLKIRSTKLEDSAMYFCASSADRVDTGELFFGEGSRLTVL.

This clonotype was observed at least ten times. This rearrangement joins TRBV4-3 to TRBJ2-4, with 7 bases aligning to TRBD2. Germline-derived CDR1 and CDR2 are LGHNA and YSLEER. Trimming took 5 bases from V and 5 from J; bases not matched to a gene: 18. This CDR3 has 18 amino acids. CDR3 in DNA: TGCGCCAGCAGCACAGACCGAATAGGAACTAGCGTCGAAAACATTCAGTACTTC. This encodes CASSTDRIGTSVENIQYF.

This clonotype was observed a handful of times. This sequence joins TRBV11-1 and TRBJ2-7; 8 bases are shared with TRBD1. The CDR3 consists of 13 residues. With V trimmed by 4 bases and J by 5 bases, 4 bases remained unmatched. Germline V lookup: CDR1 SGHAT, CDR2 FQDESV (reference sequence). The CDR3 region is CASSWTGFHEQYV. The CDR3 region has the DNA TGTGCCAGCAGCTGGACAGGGTTTCACGAGCAGTACGTC.

The chain links TRBV5-1 to TRBJ2-6, with 7 bases lining up with TRBD1. CDR1 is SGHRS and CDR2 is YFSETQ in the germline V gene. This CDR3 spans 17 amino acids. Trimming took 1 base from V and 0 from J; bases not matched to a gene: 4. The chain's CDR3 is CASSLTGVGSGANVLTF. The CDR3, as DNA: TGCGCCAGCAGCTTGACAGGGGTGGGCTCTGGGGCCAACGTCCTGACTTTC.

This clonotype was found a few times. The chain links TRBV4-1 to TRBJ2-7, with no clear D. Deletions cut 1 base from V and 2 bases from J, with 12 bases between. Germline lookup yields CDR1 MGHRA and CDR2 YSYEKL. The CDR3 is made up of 15 amino acids. CDR3 protein: CASSQVRTAPYEQYF. The CDR3 region has the DNA TGCGCCAGCAGCCAAGTCAGAACCGCACCCTACGAGCAGTACTTC.